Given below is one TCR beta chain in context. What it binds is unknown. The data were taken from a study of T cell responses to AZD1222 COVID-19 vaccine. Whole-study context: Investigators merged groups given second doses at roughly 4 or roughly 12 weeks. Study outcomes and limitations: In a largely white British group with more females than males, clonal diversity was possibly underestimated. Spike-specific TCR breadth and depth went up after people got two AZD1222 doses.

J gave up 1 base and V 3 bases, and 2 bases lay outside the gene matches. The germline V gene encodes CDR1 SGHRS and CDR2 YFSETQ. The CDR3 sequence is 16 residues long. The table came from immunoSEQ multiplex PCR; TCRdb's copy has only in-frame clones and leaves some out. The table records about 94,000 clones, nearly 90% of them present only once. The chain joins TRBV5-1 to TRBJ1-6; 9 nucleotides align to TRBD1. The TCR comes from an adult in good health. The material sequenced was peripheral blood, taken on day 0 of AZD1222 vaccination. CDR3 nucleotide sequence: TGCGCCAGCAGCTGGGGACAGGGATCCTATAATTCACCCCTCCACTTT. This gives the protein CASSWGQGSYNSPLHF.